These 24 T cell receptor beta chains were all obtained from the same sample, sequenced in a study of OX40 agonist ivuxolimab in advanced cancers. TCRdb's table, derived via immunoSEQ multiplex PCR, lists solely in-frame clones and lacks some. The repertoire consists of 25,000 to 35,000 clones, with 70% to 90% occurring once and the leading ten covering 38%. This specimen was CD4+ or CD8+ T cells sorted from blood, taken in a trial of the OX40 agonist ivuxolimab. The receptor set was obtained from an adult with an advanced solid tumor such as melanoma, head and neck, liver or kidney cancer.

This clone turned up a few times. This chain links TRBV9 with TRBJ2-2; D is undetermined. This CDR3 spans 15 amino acids. The germline V and J ends were trimmed by 1 base and 0 bases, with 7 bases remaining between them. Germline-derived CDR1 and CDR2 are SGDLS and YYNGEE. This chain's CDR3 is CASSVTGSNTGELFF. DNA for the CDR3: TGTGCCAGCAGCGTAACTGGATCGAACACCGGGGAGCTGTTTTTT.

The V gene is TRBV27, the J gene TRBJ2-7; D is possibly TRBD2 (7 bases). The CDR3 length is 14 residues. The germline V gene encodes CDR1 MNHEY and CDR2 SMNVEV (reference sequence). The V end lost 2 bases, the J end lost 6 bases, and 14 bases lay between the germline ends. The CDR3 bases are TGTGCCAGCAGTTTACTGGGGGGGCCCGGCGAGCAGTACTTC. It is translated as CASSLLGGPGEQYF.

The sample holds one count of this clone. The V call is TRBV15, the J call TRBJ2-3; D call uncertain. This CDR3 region has 15 residues. The V end lost 0 bases, the J end lost 6 bases, and 13 bases lay between the germline ends. Germline CDR1 is LNHNV and CDR2 is YYDKDF (reference sequence). CDR3: CATSREASGADTQYF. As DNA, the CDR3 is TGTGCCACCAGCAGAGAAGCCAGTGGAGCGGATACGCAGTATTTT.

The chain links TRBV15 to TRBJ1-2; perhaps TRBD1 as D (5 bases). The germline V gene has CDR1 LNHNV and CDR2 YYDKDF (reference sequence). The CDR3 sequence is 15 residues long. With 9 bases removed from V and 1 base from J, the gap between germline ends came to 18 bases. CDR3 sequence (DNA): TGTGCCACGGGAAACGACGCGGGGCTTAACTATGGCTACACCTTC. The encoded protein is CATGNDAGLNYGYTF. Together with reference TRBV15 and TRBJ1-2, the CDR3 gives the full variable domain: DAMVIQNPRYQVTQFGKPVTLSCSQTLNHNVMYWYQQKSSQAPKLLFHYYDKDFNNEADTPDNFQSRRPNTSFCFLDIRSPGLGDTAMYLCATGNDAGLNYGYTFGSGTRLTVV.

V is TRBV6-6 and J is TRBJ2-7; no clear D gene. The CDR3 consists of 14 residues. The ends were cut back, 2 bases at V and 3 bases at J, with 11 bases in the middle. Per the germline V gene, CDR1 is MNHNY and CDR2 is SVGAGI (reference sequence). As DNA, the CDR3 is TGTGCCAGCAGTTACCACGGAAAGGACTACGAGCAGTACTTC. It yields the protein CASSYHGKDYEQYF.

This sequence joins TRBV7-6 and TRBJ2-1; D gene ambiguous. Deletions cut 0 bases from V and 2 bases from J, with 23 bases between. The CDR3 contains 20 residues. Per the germline V gene, CDR1 is SGHVS and CDR2 is FNYEAQ. DNA of the CDR3: TGTGCCAGCAGCTTAGCCCCCGTCGCGGCCCGGGTCCCCGCCTACAATGAGCAGTTCTTC. Protein product: CASSLAPVAARVPAYNEQFF.

V is TRBV7-9 and J is TRBJ2-3, with 8 positions matching TRBD2. Germline V CDR1 and CDR2: SEHNR, FQNEAQ (reference sequence). The CDR3 spans 16 residues. Trimming took 1 base from V and 6 from J; bases not matched to a gene: 9. The CDR3 is CASSLDMAGGRDTQYF. The CDR3 DNA reads as TGTGCCAGCAGCTTAGATATGGCGGGAGGAAGGGATACGCAGTATTTT.

The chain uses TRBV19 and TRBJ1-1; D perhaps matches TRBD1 (6 bases). The CDR3 covers 15 residues. Germline CDR1 reads LNHDA; CDR2 reads SQIVND (reference sequence). Trimming took 2 bases from V and 1 from J, leaving 11 bases between them. Written as DNA, the CDR3 is TGTGCCAGTAGTATATCCCAGGGGCGGAACACTGAAGCTTTCTTT. It translates to CASSISQGRNTEAFF.

The chain carries TRBV18 and TRBJ2-7; 7 nucleotides line up with TRBD1. The CDR3 spans 14 residues. Per the germline V gene, CDR1 is KGHSH and CDR2 is LQKENI. Trimming took 6 bases from V and 0 from J; bases not matched to a gene: 5. CDR3 coding DNA: TGTGCCAGCTCGCAGGGACAGAGCTCCTACGAGCAGTACTTC. This translates into CASSQGQSSYEQYF.

This clone has only one observation. The chain uses TRBV2 and TRBJ2-1, with TRBD2 matching over 8 bases. V was clipped by 7 bases and J by 8 bases; unmatched bases: 13. CDR1 SNHLY and CDR2 FYNNEI come from the germline V gene. This CDR3 has 15 amino acids. CDR3 nucleotide sequence: TGTGCCAGCATTAGAATGATGACTAGCGACGATGAGCAGTTCTTC. Translated: CASIRMMTSDDEQFF.

This clone is categorized as medium-sized (0.01 to 0.1%). The chain carries TRBV6-1 and TRBJ2-7; 8 nucleotides agree with TRBD1. Germline CDR1 MNHNS, CDR2 SASEGT. The CDR3 runs 14 residues. The junction had 8 bases not matched to a gene; V was cut back by 3 bases and J by 7 bases. The DNA for the CDR3 is TGTGCCAGCAGTGATGGGCAGGGGGCGGAAGAGCAGTACTTC. Amino acid sequence: CASSDGQGAEEQYF.

This clone was seen a few times. The V and J genes are TRBV7-9 and TRBJ1-2, with D unclear. CDR1 and CDR2 (germline): SEHNR, FQNEAQ (reference sequence). V was clipped by 5 bases and J by 4 bases, with 11 bases between them. This CDR3 region has 13 residues. This CDR3 is CASSEDPSYGYTF. As DNA, the CDR3 is TGTGCCAGCAGCGAGGACCCTTCCTATGGCTACACCTTC.

This chain links TRBV23-1 with TRBJ1-1; 10 bases line up with TRBD1. TRBV23-1 is an ORF, with its function uncertain. V shed 6 bases, J shed 0 bases, and the junction held 1 base outside the gene matches. The CDR3 has 14 amino acids. CDR3 amino acids: CASRTGGMNTEAFF. CDR3 in DNA: TGCGCCAGCAGGACAGGGGGCATGAACACTGAAGCTTTCTTT.

This chain uses TRBV4-1 with TRBJ2-7; 13 nucleotides agree with TRBD2. J gave up 5 bases and V 6 bases, and 10 bases lay outside the gene matches. Per the germline V gene, CDR1 is MGHRA and CDR2 is YSYEKL. This CDR3 contains 16 residues. Written as DNA, the CDR3 is TGCGCCAGCAGGAAGGACGGGACTAGCGGGATTCACGAGCAGTACTTC. Translated, it gives CASRKDGTSGIHEQYF.

The V and J genes are TRBV4-3 and TRBJ2-1, with D hard to call. The ends were cut back, 0 bases at V and 10 bases at J, with 10 bases in the middle. The CDR3 is 13 amino acids. The V gene's germline CDR1 is LGHNA and CDR2 YSLEER. The CDR3, as DNA: TGCGCCAGCAGCCAAGAGAAGGGTCCCGAGCAGTTCTTC. It encodes CASSQEKGPEQFF.

The chain combines TRBV29-1 with TRBJ2-3; D perhaps matches TRBD1 (5 bases). This CDR3 spans 12 amino acids. Germline-derived CDR1 and CDR2 are SQVTM and ANQGSEA. V was clipped by 5 bases and J by 4 bases, with 10 bases between them. CDR3 in amino acids: CSVSQGPDTQYF. CDR3 bases: TGCAGCGTTTCGCAGGGTCCAGATACGCAGTATTTT.

V usage is TRBV9 and J usage is TRBJ1-5; D is perhaps TRBD1 (5 bases). This CDR3 spans 15 amino acids. V lost 2 bases and J lost 1, with 10 bases in between. Germline V gene data show CDR1 as SGDLS and CDR2 as YYNGEE. DNA of the CDR3: TGTGCCAGCAGCGTTGAGGGGAAAAGCAATCAGCCCCAGCATTTT. This encodes CASSVEGKSNQPQHF.

This clone came up once. The V call is TRBV7-9, the J call TRBJ2-1, with a tentative D call TRBD2 (5 bases). CDR3 length: 16 residues. Trimming left V 1 base short and J 6 bases short, with 16 bases between. Germline V gene lookup returns CDR1 SEHNR and CDR2 FQNEAQ (reference sequence). CDR3 in amino acids: CASSLGIASPRNEQFF. The CDR3, as DNA: TGTGCCAGCAGCTTAGGAATAGCGAGCCCTCGCAATGAGCAGTTCTTC.

V and J are TRBV19 and TRBJ2-3, with 12 bases identical to TRBD2. CDR1 is LNHDA, CDR2 SQIVND, per germline (reference sequence). The CDR3 covers 13 residues. Trimming took 10 bases from V and 4 from J; bases not matched to a gene: 3. CDR3 nucleotides: TGTGCCACCAGACTAGCGGGAGCAGATACGCAGTATTTT. Translating gives CATRLAGADTQYF. Using reference TRBV19 and TRBJ2-3 for the parts outside the CDR3, the full variable domain is DGGITQSPKYLFRKEGQNVTLSCEQNLNHDAMYWYRQDPGQGLRLIYYSQIVNDFQKGDIAEGYSVSREKKESFPLTVTSAQKNPTAFYLCATRLAGADTQYFGPGTRLTVL.

This chain uses TRBV2 with TRBJ1-2; no firm D call. This CDR3 has 11 residues. The germline CDR1 and CDR2 sequences are SNHLY and FYNNEI. Trimming removed 3 bases from V and 5 bases from J, with 4 bases in between. The CDR3 is CASSDLYGYTF. The CDR3 DNA sequence: TGTGCCAGCAGTGACCTGTATGGCTACACCTTC.

This clone has more than one count but fewer than ten. The chain employs TRBV25-1 and TRBJ2-7; 12 nucleotides align to TRBD2. CDR1 is MGHDK and CDR2 is SYGVNS in the germline V gene. Trimming cost V 4 bases and J 3 bases; bases outside gene matches: 7. CDR3 size: 16 residues. The CDR3 coding sequence is TGTGCCAGCAGTGCGATGACTAGCGGGAGCTTCTACGAGCAGTACTTC. Translated, it gives CASSAMTSGSFYEQYF.

This chain connects TRBV4-3 to TRBJ2-1; D is possibly TRBD2 (6 bases). V gave up 1 base and J gave up 9 bases, with 16 bases separating them. CDR1 is LGHNA and CDR2 is YSLEER in the germline V gene. The CDR3 is 15 residues long. CDR3 residues: CASSQGLEGLGEQFF. DNA of the CDR3: TGCGCCAGCAGCCAAGGACTAGAGGGTCTCGGTGAGCAGTTCTTC.

The gene calls are TRBV4-2 and TRBJ2-1, with TRBD2 identical over 8 bases. Germline CDR1 reads LGHNA; CDR2 reads YNFKEQ. The CDR3 is 16 residues long. With V trimmed by 0 bases and J by 3 bases, 4 bases remained unmatched. The CDR3 nucleotides read TGTGCCAGCAGCCAAGATCCGGGACTAGTCTACAATGAGCAGTTCTTC. It translates to CASSQDPGLVYNEQFF.

The genes are TRBV27 and TRBJ1-2, with 8 positions matching TRBD1. The junction had 5 bases not matched to a gene; V was cut back by 4 bases and J by 1 base. The CDR3 runs 15 residues. Germline assignment: CDR1 MNHEY and CDR2 SMNVEV (reference sequence). CDR3 loop: CASSYAGQVNYGYTF. The CDR3 region has the DNA TGTGCCAGCAGTTACGCGGGACAGGTTAACTATGGCTACACCTTC.